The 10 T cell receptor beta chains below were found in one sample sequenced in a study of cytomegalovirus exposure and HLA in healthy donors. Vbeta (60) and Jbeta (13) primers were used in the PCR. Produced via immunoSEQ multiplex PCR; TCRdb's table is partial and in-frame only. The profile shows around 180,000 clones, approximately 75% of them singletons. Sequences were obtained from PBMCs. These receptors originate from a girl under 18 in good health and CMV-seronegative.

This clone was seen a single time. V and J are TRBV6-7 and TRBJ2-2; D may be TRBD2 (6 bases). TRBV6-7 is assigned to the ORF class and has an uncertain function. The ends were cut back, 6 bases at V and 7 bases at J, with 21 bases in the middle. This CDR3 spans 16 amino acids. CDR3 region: CASSRITSRYGGELFF. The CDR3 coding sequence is TGTGCCAGCAGCAGAATCACTAGCCGGTATGGCGGGGAGCTGTTTTTT.

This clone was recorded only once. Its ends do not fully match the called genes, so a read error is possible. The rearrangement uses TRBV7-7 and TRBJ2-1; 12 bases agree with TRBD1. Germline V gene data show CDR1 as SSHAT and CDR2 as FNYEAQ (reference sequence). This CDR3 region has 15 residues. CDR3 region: CASSSRDRGRDEQFF. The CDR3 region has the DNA TGTGCTAGCAGCTCCCGGGACAGGGGGCGGGATGAGCAGTTCTTC.

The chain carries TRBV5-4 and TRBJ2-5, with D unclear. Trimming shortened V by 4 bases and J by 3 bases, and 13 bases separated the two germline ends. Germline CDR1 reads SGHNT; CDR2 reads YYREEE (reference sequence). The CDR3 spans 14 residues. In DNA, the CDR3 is TGTGCCAGCAGCCCCATGACTGGTGAAGAGACCCAGTACTTC. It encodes CASSPMTGEETQYF.

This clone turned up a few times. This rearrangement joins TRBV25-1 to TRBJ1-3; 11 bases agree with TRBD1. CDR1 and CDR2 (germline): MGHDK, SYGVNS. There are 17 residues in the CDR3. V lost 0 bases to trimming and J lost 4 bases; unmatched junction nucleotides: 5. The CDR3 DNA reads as TGTGCCAGCAGTGAATATGGGGGACAGGGGGGAGGAAACACCATATATTTT. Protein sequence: CASSEYGGQGGGNTIYF.

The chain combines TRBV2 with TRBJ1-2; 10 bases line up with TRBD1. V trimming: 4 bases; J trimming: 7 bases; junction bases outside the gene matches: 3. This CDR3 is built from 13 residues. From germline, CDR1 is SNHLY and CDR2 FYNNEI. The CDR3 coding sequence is TGTGCCAGCAGTGCGACAGGGGGCGTTGGCTACACCTTC. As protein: CASSATGGVGYTF.

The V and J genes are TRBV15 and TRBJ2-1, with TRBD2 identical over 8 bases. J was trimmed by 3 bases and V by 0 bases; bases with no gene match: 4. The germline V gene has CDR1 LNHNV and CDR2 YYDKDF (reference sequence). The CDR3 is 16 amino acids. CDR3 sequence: CATSRDTGGGYNEQFF. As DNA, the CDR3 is TGTGCCACCAGCAGAGATACGGGGGGGGGCTACAATGAGCAGTTCTTC.

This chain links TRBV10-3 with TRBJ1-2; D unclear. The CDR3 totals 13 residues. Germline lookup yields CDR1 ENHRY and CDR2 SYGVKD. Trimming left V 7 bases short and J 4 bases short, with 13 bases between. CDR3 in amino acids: CAITEEGSYGYTF. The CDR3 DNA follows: TGTGCCATCACCGAGGAGGGTTCCTATGGCTACACCTTC.

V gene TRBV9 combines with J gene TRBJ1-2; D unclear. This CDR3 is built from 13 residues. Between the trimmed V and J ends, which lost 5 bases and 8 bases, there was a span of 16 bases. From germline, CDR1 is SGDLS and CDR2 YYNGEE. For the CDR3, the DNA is TGTGCCAGCAGTCTCACGTCCTCTAGCGGCTACACCTTC. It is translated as CASSLTSSSGYTF.

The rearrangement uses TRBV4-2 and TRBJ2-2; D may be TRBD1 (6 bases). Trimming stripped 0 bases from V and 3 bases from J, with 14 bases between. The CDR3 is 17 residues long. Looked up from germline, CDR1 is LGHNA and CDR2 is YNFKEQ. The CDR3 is CASSQDLWGPDTGELFF. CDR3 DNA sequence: TGTGCCAGCAGCCAAGATCTCTGGGGGCCGGACACCGGGGAGCTGTTTTTT.

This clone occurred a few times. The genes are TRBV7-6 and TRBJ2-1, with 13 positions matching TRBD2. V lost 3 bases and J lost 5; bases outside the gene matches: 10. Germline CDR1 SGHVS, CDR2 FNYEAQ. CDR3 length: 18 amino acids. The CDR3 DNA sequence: TGTGCCAGCAGCTTTGCGGGAGCAACTAGCGGGGGGGACAATGAGCAGTTCTTC. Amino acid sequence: CASSFAGATSGGDNEQFF.